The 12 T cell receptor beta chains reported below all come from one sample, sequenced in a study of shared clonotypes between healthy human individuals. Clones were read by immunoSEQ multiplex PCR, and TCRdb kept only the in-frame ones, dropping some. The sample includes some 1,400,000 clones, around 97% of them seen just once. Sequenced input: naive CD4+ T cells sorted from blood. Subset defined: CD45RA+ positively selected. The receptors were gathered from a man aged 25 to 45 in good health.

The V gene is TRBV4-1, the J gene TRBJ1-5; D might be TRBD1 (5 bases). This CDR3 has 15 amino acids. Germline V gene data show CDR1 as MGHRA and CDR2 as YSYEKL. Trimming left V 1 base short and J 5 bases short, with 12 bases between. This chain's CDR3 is CASSQVTGLYQPQHF. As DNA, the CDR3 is TGCGCCAGCAGCCAAGTAACAGGTTTGTATCAGCCCCAGCATTTT.

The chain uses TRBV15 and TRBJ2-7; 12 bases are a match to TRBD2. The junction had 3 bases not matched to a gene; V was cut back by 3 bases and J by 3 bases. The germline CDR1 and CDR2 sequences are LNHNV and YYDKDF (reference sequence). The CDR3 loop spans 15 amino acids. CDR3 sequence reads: CATSSGLAGRYEQYF. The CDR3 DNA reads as TGTGCCACCAGCAGCGGACTAGCGGGGCGCTACGAGCAGTACTTC.

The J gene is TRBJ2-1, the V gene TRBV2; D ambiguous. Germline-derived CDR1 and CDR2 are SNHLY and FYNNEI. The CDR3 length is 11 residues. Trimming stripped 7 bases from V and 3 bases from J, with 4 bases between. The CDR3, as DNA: TGTGCCAGCAAGGGCTACAATGAGCAGTTCTTC. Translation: CASKGYNEQFF.

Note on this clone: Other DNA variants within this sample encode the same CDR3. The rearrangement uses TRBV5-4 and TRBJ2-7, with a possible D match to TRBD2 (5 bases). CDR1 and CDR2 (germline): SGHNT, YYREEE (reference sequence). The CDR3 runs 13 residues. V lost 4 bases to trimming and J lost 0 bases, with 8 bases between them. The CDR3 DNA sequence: TGTGCCAGCAGCACCGGACTCTCCTACGAGCAGTACTTC. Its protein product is CASSTGLSYEQYF. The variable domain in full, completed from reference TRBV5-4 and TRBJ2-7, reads ETGVTQSPTHLIKTRGQQVTLRCSSQSGHNTVSWYQQALGQGPQFIFQYYREEENGRGNFPPRFSGLQFPNYSSELNVNALELDDSALYLCASSTGLSYEQYFGPGTRLTVT.

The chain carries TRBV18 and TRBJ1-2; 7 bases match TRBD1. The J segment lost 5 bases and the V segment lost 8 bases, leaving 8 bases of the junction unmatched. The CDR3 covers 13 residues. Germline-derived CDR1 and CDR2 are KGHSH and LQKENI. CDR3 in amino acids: CASTEGQTYGYTF. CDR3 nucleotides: TGTGCCAGCACCGAGGGACAGACGTATGGCTACACCTTC. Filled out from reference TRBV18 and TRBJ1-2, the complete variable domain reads NAGVMQNPRHLVRRRGQEARLRCSPMKGHSHVYWYRQLPEEGLKFMVYLQKENIIDESGMPKERFSAEFPKEGPSILRIQQVVRGDSAAYFCASTEGQTYGYTFGSGTRLTVV.

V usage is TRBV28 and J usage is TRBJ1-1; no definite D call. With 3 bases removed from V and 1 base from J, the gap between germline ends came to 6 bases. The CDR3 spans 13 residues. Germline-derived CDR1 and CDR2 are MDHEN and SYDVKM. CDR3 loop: CASSFRRNTEAFF. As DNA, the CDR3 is TGTGCCAGCAGTTTTAGGAGGAACACTGAAGCTTTCTTT.

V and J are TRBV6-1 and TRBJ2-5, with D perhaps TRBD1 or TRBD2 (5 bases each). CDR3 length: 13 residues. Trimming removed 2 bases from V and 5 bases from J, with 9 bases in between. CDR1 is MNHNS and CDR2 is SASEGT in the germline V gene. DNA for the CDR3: TGTGCCAGCAGTGAACGGGGCCGGGAGACCCAGTACTTC. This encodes CASSERGRETQYF.

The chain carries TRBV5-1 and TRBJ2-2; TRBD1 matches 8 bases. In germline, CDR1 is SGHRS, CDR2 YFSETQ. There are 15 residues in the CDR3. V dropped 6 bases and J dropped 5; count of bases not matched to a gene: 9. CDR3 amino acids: CASTQGAFETGELFF. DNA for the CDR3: TGCGCCAGCACGCAGGGGGCATTTGAGACCGGGGAGCTGTTTTTT.

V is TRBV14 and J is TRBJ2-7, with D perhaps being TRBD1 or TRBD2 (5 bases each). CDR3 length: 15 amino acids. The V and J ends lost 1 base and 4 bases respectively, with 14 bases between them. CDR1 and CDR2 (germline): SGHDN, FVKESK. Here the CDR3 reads CASSQAGPARYEQYF. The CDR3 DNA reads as TGTGCCAGCAGCCAAGCGGGGCCAGCGAGGTACGAGCAGTACTTC.

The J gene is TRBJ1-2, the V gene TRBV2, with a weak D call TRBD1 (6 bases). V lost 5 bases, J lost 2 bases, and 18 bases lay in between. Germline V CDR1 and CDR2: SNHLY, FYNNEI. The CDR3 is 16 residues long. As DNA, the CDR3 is TGTGCCAGCAGTCTAACAGGGTCTAATATCAACTATGGCTACACCTTC. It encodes CASSLTGSNINYGYTF.

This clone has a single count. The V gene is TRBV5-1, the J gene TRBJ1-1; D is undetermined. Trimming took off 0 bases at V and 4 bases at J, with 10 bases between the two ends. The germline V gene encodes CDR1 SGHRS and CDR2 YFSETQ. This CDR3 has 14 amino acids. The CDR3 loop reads CASSLVGDRTEAFF. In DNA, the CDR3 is TGCGCCAGCAGCTTGGTTGGCGACCGCACTGAAGCTTTCTTT.

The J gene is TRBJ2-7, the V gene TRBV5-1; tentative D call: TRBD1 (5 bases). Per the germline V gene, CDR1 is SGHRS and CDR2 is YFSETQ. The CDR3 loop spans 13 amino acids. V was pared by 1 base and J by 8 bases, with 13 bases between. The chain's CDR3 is CASSLWGRAQQYF. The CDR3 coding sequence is TGCGCCAGCAGCTTGTGGGGCCGGGCCCAGCAGTACTTC. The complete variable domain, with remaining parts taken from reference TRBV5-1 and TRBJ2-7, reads KAGVTQTPRYLIKTRGQQVTLSCSPISGHRSVSWYQQTPGQGLQFLFEYFSETQRNKGNFPGRFSGRQFSNSRSEMNVSTLELGDSALYLCASSLWGRAQQYFGPGTRLTVT.